This record concerns one TCR beta chain sequence. The read terminates 3 residues before the CDR3 end, so the remaining end is supplied by the germline J gene. The data stem from a study of T cells in women clearing cervical HPV infection. immunoSEQ multiplex PCR used an average of roughly 1,100 ng genomic DNA. Repertoires were generated with immunoSEQ multiplex PCR, while TCRdb's copy carries only in-frame clones and drops some. In total, the table holds some 43,000 clones. Trimming pared 6 bases from V and 7 bases from J, leaving 13 bases between. This CDR3 comprises 13 residues. Germline V gene lookup returns CDR1 LNHDA and CDR2 SQIVND (reference sequence).

The sample consisted of blood buffy coat. The chain joins TRBV19 to TRBJ2-1, with a tentative D call TRBD1 (5 bases). This clonotype originated in a woman between 18 and 70 years old with a cervical HPV16 infection that either progressed to CIN3+ or cleared (not recorded which). CDR3 loop: CASRDKTENEQFF. CDR3 bases read: TGTGCCAGTAGGGATAAGACAGAGAATGAG.